The sequence of this T cell receptor beta chain was determined in a study of blood T cell repertoires in COVID-19. Study at large: COVID-19 samples collected from the United States, Italy and Spain covered acute and convalescent phases. The cDNA or gDNA used as material had been derived from T cells, B-cell-depleted T cells, or PBMCs.

The CDR3 runs 13 residues. Germline assignment: CDR1 SGDLS and CDR2 YYNGEE. Trimming shortened V by 3 bases and J by 7 bases, and 10 bases separated the two germline ends. In the original analysis: Using reference gene primer amplification, nucleated cell counts were estimated. The assay was immunoSEQ multiplex PCR, and TCRdb's table has in-frame clones only and misses some. That table is the source of V, J and clone size, and D and trimming were worked out from the DNA. The table records roughly 130,000 clones, over 65% of them present only once. V gene TRBV9 combines with J gene TRBJ2-2, with D hard to call. The source of this sequence is a woman between 65 and 79 years old with acute or convalescent COVID-19. The specimen sequenced was peripheral blood. The CDR3 DNA reads TGTGCCAGCAGCGATACTACCCACGGGGAGCTGTTTTTT. This encodes CASSDTTHGELFF.